A selection of T cell receptor beta chains follows, all from one sample in a study of cytomegalovirus exposure and HLA in healthy donors. Clones were read by immunoSEQ multiplex PCR, and TCRdb kept only the in-frame ones, dropping some. The sample records about 56,000 clones, around 90% being singletons. The sample was PBMCs. These receptors all come from a man aged 18 to 35 in good health and CMV-seronegative. Both conserved end residues are trimmed from each CDR3. Clone size is not always given. Where it is, it says once, few, many or a class for expanded clones.

v_call	clone_size	j_call	cdr3_aa
TRBV27	-	TRBJ2-5	ASSLLGGAETQY
TRBV7-9	-	TRBJ1-1	ASSHGTGKTEAF
TRBV7-7	-	TRBJ2-7	ASSLDRRLAGVEQY
TRBV7-2	-	TRBJ2-5	ASSLAAGAGGPSTQY
TRBV5-1	-	TRBJ2-1	ASTGDRVDNEQF
TRBV13	-	TRBJ2-7	ASSYGTSYEQY
TRBV19	-	TRBJ1-1	ASSVRGDTEAF
TRBV14	-	TRBJ2-7	ASSQDFSRQGGPGQY
TRBV2	-	TRBJ2-7	ASSERQSSYEQY
TRBV25-1	-	TRBJ2-7	ASSAGGLAYEQY
TRBV7-2	-	TRBJ1-4	ASSLGPREKLF
TRBV11-3	-	TRBJ2-3	ASSSGGTDTQY
TRBV19	once	TRBJ2-3	ASSISGQFTDTQY
TRBV19	-	TRBJ2-7	ASRGGSGYEQY
TRBV29-1	few	TRBJ2-7	SVVRGGGEQY
TRBV28	-	TRBJ1-2	ASSLALTVSVGGYT
TRBV19	-	TRBJ1-5	ASSSQHREGVQPQH
TRBV4-3	medium-sized	TRBJ2-3	ASSRGTGVTDTQY